This TCR beta chain was captured in a study of T cell responses to AZD1222 COVID-19 vaccine (dated by TCRdb to 2020 to 2023). For context, the study as a whole: A total of 230 to 250 trial participants underwent TCR sequencing, of whom some 210 received two doses of AZD1222 and 26 received two doses of the MenACWY control vaccine. Trial participants were enrolled into age subgroups of 18-55, 56-69 and 70-plus years, which contained around 150, 29 and 61 TCR-sequenced participants, respectively.

In light of the paper, this sample's time point label describes: about 28 days (+/-7) after the second vaccine dose. AZD1222 recipients given second doses at about 4 weeks or at about 12 weeks were pooled, since spike-specific TCR depth and breadth were not found to differ between the two schedules. Samples from vaccinated people were obtained from the UK trials COV001 and COV002, which included a single-blind randomized controlled phase 2/3 trial of AZD1222 (ChAdOx1 nCoV-19) in healthy adults. For TCRbeta chain sequencing, PBMC samples from trial participants were taken at day 0 and at day 28 after the second dose. Comment on this clone: Its recognized antigen is unknown. The record has no base qualities; no much larger clone is one base away.

CDR1 is given as SGHRS and CDR2 as YFSETQ, both from the germline V gene. Spanning cysteine to phenylalanine, the CDR3 consists of 15 amino acids. The only DNA kept is the CDR3, 45 bases in frame from the first base. Germline trimming: 6 bases from V, 10 bases from J; junction bases outside gene matches: 18. Broad study findings and their caveats: After two AZD1222 doses, spike-specific TCR breadth and depth were significantly higher than at day 0 and than in MenACWY recipients. Because no day 14 peak-response samples were available, the repertoires could be characterized only after the peak T cell response. The whole spike protein was spanned by vaccine-associated CD4 TCRs, and dominant responses were seen in regions 160-218 and 743-854. Participants were mostly white British, with more females than males. The authors suggested clonal diversity may have been underestimated. Nearly half of unique spike-specific TCRs reportedly recognized epitopes outside regions mutated in the B.1.351 and B.1.1.7 variants. Conclusions about previously exposed vaccinees are limited because only 6 or 7 AZD1222 recipients were SARS-CoV-2 seropositive at baseline. In the small 56-69-year group, the increase in depth fell short of significance, most likely because of low power.

The CDR3 regions of human TCRbeta chains were analyzed by immunosequencing. The study's own analysis went as follows. Repertoire TCRs were checked for matches against a reference library of SARS-CoV-2-specific TCRs that had been generated using the MIRA antigen-specificity platform. Breadth was defined as the fraction of unique TCRs that were SARS-CoV-2-associated, and depth was defined as the fraction of total T cells that were SARS-CoV-2-associated. Using the MIRA data, each spike-specific TCR was mapped to the spike region that the TCR reacts to and placed in a CD4 or CD8 class. Log10-transformed breadth and depth values were compared by one-way ANOVA with Sidak's multiple comparisons tests. The clones in this table, taken by TCRdb from immuneACCESS, are in-frame only. Not every clone is retained; where verified, under half of the shortfall comes from an unresolved V gene, and the cause of the rest is unknown. V and J calls and clone size are given by that table; D and trimming were obtained from the DNA. Here the sample has about 84,000 clones; 70% to 90% occur a single time. Of the sample, 9% to 14% is held by the ten largest clones.

The receptor was isolated from an adult who received the AZD1222 COVID-19 vaccine. The sequence joins TRBV5-1 to TRBJ1-1; 7 bases in between match TRBD1. This material consisted of peripheral blood, taken 28 days after the second AZD1222 dose. The encoded CDR3 is CASTLQGQENQGAFF. The nucleotides read TGCGCCAGCACCCTACAAGGACAGGAGAATCAGGGAGCTTTCTTT.